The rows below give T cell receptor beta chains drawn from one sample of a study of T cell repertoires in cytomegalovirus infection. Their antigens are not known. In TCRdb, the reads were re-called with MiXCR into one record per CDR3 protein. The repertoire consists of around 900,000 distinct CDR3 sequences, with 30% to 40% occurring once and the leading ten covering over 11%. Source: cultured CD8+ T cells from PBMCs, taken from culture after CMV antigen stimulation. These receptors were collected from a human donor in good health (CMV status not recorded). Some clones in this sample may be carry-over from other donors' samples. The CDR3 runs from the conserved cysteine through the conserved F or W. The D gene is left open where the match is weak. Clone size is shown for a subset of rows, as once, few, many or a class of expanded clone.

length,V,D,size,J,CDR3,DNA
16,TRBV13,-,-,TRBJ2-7,CASSPPRERGSYEQYF,TGTGCCAGCAGCCCCCCTAGAGAACGGGGTTCCTACGAGCAGTACTTC
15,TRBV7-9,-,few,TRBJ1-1,CASSPIGQRFTEAFF,TGTGCCAGCAGCCCCATAGGACAGAGATTCACTGAAGCTTTCTTT
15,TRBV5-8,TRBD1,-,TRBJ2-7,CASSEDRVSTYEQYF,TGTGCCAGCAGCGAGGACAGGGTTTCCACCTACGAGCAGTACTTC
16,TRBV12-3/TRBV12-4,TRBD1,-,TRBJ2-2,CASSPGDRVNTGELFF,TGTGCCAGCAGTCCCGGGGACAGGGTGAACACCGGGGAGCTGTTTTTT
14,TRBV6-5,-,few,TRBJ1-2,CASRNPQGGYGYTF,TGTGCCAGCAGGAACCCACAGGGAGGCTATGGCTACACCTTC
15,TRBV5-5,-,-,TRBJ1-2,CASSSLMDRDVGYTF,TGTGCCAGCAGCTCGCTAATGGACCGGGACGTGGGCTACACCTTC
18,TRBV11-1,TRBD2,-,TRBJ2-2,CASTKTSGGPTSTGELFF,TGTGCCAGCACCAAAACTAGCGGGGGCCCGACGAGCACCGGGGAGCTGTTTTTT
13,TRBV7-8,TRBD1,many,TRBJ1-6,CASRTGVNSPLHF,TGTGCCAGCCGGACAGGGGTGAATTCACCCCTCCACTTT
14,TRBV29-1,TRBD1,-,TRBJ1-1,CSAGDRGRHTEAFF,TGCAGCGCCGGGGACAGGGGTAGGCACACTGAAGCTTTCTTT
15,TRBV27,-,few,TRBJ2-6,CASTLLGPGANVLTF,TGTGCCAGCACCCTTTTGGGGCCTGGGGCCAACGTCCTGACTTTC
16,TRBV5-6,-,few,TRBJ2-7,CASSDLGRRSPYEQYF,TGTGCCAGCAGCGACCTCGGACGGAGATCGCCCTACGAGCAGTACTTC
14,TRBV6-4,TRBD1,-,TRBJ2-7,CASSDKTGTYEQYF,TGTGCCAGCAGTGACAAGACAGGGACCTACGAGCAGTACTTC
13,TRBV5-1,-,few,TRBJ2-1,CASSPGAYYEQFF,TGCGCCAGCAGCCCGGGGGCCTACTATGAGCAGTTCTTC
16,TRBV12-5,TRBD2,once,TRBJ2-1,CASGLVLAGGGNEQFF,TGTGCTAGTGGTTTGGTATTGGCGGGGGGGGGGAATGAGCAGTTCTTC
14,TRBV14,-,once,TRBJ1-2,CASSPIGQIYGYTF,TGTGCCAGCAGCCCCATCGGACAGATCTATGGCTACACCTTC
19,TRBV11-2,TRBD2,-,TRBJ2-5,CASSSSGTSGGPYQETQYF,TGTGCCAGCAGCTCCTCCGGGACTAGCGGGGGGCCGTACCAAGAGACCCAGTACTTC
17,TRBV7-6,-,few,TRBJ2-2,CASSSPLTGANTGELFF,TGTGCCAGCAGCTCCCCCCTGACAGGCGCGAACACCGGGGAGCTGTTTTTT
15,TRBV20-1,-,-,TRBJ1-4,CSARDAQGPKAELFF,TGCAGTGCTAGAGATGCTCAGGGTCCTAAGGCGGAACTGTTTTTT
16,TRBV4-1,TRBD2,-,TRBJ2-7,CASSQDSLAGAYEQYF,TGCGCCAGCAGCCAAGATAGTCTAGCGGGGGCCTACGAGCAGTACTTC
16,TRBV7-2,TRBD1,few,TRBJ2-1,CASSGQGAVTYNEQFF,TGTGCCAGCAGCGGACAGGGGGCCGTAACCTACAATGAGCAGTTCTTC
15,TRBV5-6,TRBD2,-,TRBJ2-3,CASRSGLAGTDTQYF,TGTGCCAGCAGATCTGGACTAGCAGGCACAGATACGCAGTATTTT
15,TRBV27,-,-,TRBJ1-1,CASKSGLGGGAEAFF,TGTGCCAGCAAGTCAGGGTTGGGGGGAGGGGCTGAAGCTTTCTTT
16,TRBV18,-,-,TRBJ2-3,CASSPGTGGLTDTQYF,TGTGCCAGCTCACCAGGTACCGGGGGGCTCACAGATACGCAGTATTTT
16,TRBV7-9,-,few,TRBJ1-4,CASSQRAAPREEKLFF,TGTGCCAGCAGCCAACGGGCAGCCCCGAGGGAGGAAAAACTGTTTTTT
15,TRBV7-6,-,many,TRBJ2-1,CASSSAGGGYNEQFF,TGTGCCAGCTCCAGTGCCGGAGGAGGGTACAATGAGCAGTTCTTC